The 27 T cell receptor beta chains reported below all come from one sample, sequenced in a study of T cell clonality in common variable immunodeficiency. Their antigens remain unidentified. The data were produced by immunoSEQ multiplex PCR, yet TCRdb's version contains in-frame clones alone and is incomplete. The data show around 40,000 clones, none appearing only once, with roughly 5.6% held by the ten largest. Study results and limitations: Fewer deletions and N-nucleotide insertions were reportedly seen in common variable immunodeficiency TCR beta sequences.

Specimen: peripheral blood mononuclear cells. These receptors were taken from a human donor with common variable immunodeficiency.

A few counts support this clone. Partial CDR3 DNA: TGTGCCAGCAGCTTAGTATATTACAATGAG. Protein sequence: CASSLVYYNE. The full CDR3 protein reads CASSLVYYNEQFF. The rearrangement joins TRBV13 to TRBJ2-1; D not certain. The CDR3 end falls 3 residues outside the read, so it is completed with the germline J gene. The CDR3 is 13 residues long. Trimming shortened V by 1 base and J by 4 bases, and 5 bases separated the two germline ends. Germline assignment: CDR1 PRHDT and CDR2 FYEKMQ (reference sequence).

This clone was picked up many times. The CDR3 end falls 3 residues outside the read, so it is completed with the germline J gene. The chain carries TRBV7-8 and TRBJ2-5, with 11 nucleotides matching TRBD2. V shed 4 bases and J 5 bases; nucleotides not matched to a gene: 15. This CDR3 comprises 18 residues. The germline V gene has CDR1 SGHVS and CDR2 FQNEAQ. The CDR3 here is CASSSSSASGGSWETQYF. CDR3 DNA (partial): TGTGCCAGCAGCTCATCCTCAGCTAGCGGGGGGAGTTGGGAGACC.

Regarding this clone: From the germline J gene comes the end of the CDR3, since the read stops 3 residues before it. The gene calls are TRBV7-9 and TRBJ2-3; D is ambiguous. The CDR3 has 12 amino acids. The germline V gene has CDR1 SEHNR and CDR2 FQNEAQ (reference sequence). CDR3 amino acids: CASSVSRQTQYF. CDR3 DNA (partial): TGTGCCAGCAGCGTCTCTAGGCAAACG.

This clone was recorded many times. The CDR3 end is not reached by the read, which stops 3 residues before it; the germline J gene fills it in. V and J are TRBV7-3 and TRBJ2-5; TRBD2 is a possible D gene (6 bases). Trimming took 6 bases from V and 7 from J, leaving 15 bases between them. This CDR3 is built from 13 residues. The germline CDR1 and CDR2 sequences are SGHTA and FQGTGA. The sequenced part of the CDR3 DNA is TGTGCCAGCAGTTATTCCCTGGGGGGGACC. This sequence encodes CASSYSLGGT. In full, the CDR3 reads CASSYSLGGTQYF. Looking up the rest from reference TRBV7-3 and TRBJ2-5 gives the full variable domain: GAGVSQTPSNKVTEKGKYVELRCDPISGHTALYWYRQSLGQGPEFLIYFQGTGAADDSGLPNDRFFAVRPEGSVSTLKIQRTERGDSAVYLCASSYSLGGTQYFGPGTRLLVL.

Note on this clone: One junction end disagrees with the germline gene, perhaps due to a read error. CDR3 sequence: CAWSRPDISKQPQHF. CDR3 bases read: TGTGCCTGGAGCCGACCGGACATTAGCAAGCAGCCC. This chain uses TRBV30 with TRBJ1-5; a weak D match, TRBD1 (5 bases). The sequence runs out 3 residues before the end of the CDR3; the remainder is reconstructed from the germline J gene. Germline V lookup: CDR1 GTSNPN, CDR2 SVGIG (reference sequence). This CDR3 region has 15 residues.

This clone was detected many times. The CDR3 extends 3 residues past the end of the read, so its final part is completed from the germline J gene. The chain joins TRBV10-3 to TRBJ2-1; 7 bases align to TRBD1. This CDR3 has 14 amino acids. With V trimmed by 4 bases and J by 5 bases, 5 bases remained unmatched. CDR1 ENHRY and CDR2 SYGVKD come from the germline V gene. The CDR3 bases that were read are TGTGCCATCAGTGGACAGGGCAGTAACAATGAG. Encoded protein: CAISGQGSNNE. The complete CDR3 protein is CAISGQGSNNEQFF.

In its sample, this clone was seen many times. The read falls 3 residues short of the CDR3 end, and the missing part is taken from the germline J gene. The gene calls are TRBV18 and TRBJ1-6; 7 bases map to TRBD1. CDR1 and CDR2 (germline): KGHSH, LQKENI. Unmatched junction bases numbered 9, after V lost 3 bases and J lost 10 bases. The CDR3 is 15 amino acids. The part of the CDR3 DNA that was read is TGTGCCAGCTCACCTACAGGGGCTCCAGGCTCACCC. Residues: CASSPTGAPGSP. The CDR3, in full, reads CASSPTGAPGSPLHF.

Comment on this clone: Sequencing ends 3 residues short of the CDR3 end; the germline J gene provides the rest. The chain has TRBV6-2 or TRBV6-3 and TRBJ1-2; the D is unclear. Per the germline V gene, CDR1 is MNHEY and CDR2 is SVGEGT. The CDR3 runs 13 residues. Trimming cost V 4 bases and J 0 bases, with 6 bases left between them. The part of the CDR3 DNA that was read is TGTGCCAGCAGTTCAGAACCTAACTATGGC. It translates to CASSSEPNYG. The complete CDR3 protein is CASSSEPNYGYTF.

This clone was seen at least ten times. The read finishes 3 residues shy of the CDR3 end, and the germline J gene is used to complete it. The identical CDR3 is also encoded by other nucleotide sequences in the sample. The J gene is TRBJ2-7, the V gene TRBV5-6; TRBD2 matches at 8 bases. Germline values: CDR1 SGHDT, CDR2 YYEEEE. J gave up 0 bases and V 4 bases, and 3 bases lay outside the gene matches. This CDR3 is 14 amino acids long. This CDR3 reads CASSPGGSSYEQYF. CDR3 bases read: TGTGCCAGCAGCCCGGGGGGGAGCTCCTACGAG.

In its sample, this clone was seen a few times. CDR3 DNA (partial): TGTGCCAGTAGTATAAAGTCGACAGGGGGTGAG. Translation: CASSIKSTGGE. The full CDR3 reads CASSIKSTGGEQFF. The chain links TRBV19 to TRBJ2-1; 9 nucleotides align to TRBD1. Coverage ceases 3 residues before the CDR3 finishes, and the germline J gene fills in the end. The germline V gene has CDR1 LNHDA and CDR2 SQIVND (reference sequence). The CDR3 is 14 amino acids. With 2 bases clipped from V and 9 bases from J, the junction kept 5 bases outside the gene matches.

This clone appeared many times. Partial CDR3 DNA: TGTGCCAGCAGTGCCCAGACTGAA. Residues: CASSAQTE. The full-length CDR3 reads as CASSAQTEAFF. The chain uses TRBV6-2 or TRBV6-3 and TRBJ1-1, with D unclear. The observed sequence ends 3 residues before the CDR3 terminus, with the missing tail filled in from the germline J gene. Trimming removed 5 bases from V and 5 bases from J, with 6 bases in between. There are 11 residues in the CDR3. Germline CDR1 reads MNHEY; CDR2 reads SVGEGT.

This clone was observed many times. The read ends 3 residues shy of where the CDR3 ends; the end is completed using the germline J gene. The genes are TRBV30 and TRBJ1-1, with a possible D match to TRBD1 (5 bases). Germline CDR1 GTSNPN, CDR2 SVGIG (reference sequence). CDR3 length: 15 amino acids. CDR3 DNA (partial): TGTGCCTTACACGCCGCCCGTCAGGCAGGGAGTAAA. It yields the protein CALHAARQAGSK. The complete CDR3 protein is CALHAARQAGSKAFF.

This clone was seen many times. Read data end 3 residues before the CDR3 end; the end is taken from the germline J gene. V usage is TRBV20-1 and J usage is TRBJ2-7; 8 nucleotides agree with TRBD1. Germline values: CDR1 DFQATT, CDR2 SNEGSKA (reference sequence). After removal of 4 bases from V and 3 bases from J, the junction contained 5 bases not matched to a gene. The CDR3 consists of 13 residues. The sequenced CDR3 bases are TGCAGTGCTATTCAGGGGGCCTTCTACGAG. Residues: CSAIQGAFYE. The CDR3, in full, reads CSAIQGAFYEQYF.

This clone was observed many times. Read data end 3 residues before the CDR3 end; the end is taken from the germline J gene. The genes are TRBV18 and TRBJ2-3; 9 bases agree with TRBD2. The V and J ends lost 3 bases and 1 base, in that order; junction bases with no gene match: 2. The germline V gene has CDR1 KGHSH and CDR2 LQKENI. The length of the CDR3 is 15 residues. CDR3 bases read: TGTGCCAGCTCACCGATAGCGGGAGGCACAGATACG. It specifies CASSPIAGGTDT. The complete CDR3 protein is CASSPIAGGTDTQYF.

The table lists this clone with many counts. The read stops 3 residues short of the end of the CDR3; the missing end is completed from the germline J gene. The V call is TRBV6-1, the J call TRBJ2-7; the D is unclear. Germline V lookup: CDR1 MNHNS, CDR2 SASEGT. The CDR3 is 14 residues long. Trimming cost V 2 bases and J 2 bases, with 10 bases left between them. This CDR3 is CASSERSQTYEQYF. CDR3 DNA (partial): TGTGCCAGCAGTGAACGATCCCAGACCTACGAG.

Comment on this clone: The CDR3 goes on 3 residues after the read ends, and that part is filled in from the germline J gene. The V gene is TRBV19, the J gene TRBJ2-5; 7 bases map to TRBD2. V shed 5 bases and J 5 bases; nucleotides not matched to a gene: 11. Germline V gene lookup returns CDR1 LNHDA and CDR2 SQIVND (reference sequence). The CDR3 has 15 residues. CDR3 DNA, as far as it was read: TGTGCCAGTAGTGTAATTACGGGGGGAGGGGAGACC. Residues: CASSVITGGGET. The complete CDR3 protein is CASSVITGGGETQYF.

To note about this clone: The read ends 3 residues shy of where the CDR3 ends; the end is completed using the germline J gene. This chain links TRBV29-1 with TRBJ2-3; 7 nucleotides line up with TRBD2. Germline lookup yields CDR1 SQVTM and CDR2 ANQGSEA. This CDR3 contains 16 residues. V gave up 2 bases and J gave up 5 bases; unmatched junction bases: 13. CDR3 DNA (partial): TGCAGCGTTGAAAACTCGCGGGAGAGAACGAGAGATACG. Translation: CSVENSRERTRDT. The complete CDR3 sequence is CSVENSRERTRDTQYF.

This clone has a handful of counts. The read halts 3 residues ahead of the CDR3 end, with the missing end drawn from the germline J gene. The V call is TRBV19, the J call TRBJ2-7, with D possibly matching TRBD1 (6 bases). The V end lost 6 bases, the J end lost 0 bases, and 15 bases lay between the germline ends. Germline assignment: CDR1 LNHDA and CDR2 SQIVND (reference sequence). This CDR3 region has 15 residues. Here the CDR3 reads CASSPRGQGSYEQYF. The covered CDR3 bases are TGTGCCAGTAGCCCGAGGGGACAAGGCTCCTACGAG.

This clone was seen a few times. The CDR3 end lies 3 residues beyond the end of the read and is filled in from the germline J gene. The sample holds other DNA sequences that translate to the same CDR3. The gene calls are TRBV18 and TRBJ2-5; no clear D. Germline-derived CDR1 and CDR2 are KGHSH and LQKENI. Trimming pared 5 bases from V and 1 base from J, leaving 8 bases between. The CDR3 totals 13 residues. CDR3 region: CASSRATQETQYF. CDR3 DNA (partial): TGTGCCAGCTCAAGGGCGACCCAAGAGACC.

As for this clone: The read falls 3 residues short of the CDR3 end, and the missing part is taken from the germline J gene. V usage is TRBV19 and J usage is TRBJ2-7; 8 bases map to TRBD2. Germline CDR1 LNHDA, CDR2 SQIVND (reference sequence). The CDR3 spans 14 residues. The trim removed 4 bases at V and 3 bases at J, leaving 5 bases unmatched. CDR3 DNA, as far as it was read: TGTGCCAGTAGTAGCGGGAGGAACGGCTACGAG. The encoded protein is CASSSGRNGYE. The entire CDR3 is CASSSGRNGYEQYF. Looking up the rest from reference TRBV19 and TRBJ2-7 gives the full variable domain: DGGITQSPKYLFRKEGQNVTLSCEQNLNHDAMYWYRQDPGQGLRLIYYSQIVNDFQKGDIAEGYSVSREKKESFPLTVTSAQKNPTAFYLCASSSGRNGYEQYFGPGTRLTVT.

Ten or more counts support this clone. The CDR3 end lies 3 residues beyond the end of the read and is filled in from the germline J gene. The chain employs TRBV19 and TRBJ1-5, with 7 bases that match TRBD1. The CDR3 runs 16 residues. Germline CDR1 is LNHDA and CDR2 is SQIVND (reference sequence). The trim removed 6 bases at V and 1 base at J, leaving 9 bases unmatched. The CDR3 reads CASSTFDRVSNQPQHF. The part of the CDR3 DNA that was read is TGTGCCAGTAGCACATTCGACAGGGTGAGCAATCAGCCC.

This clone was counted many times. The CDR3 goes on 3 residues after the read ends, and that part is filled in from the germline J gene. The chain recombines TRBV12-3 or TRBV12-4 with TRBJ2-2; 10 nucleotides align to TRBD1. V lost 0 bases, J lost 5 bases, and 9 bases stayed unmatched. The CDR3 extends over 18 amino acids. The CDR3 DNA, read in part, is TGTGCCAGCAGTTTAGCGTTAGGGACAGGGGACTCTACCGGGGAG. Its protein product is CASSLALGTGDSTGE. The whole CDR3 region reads CASSLALGTGDSTGELFF.

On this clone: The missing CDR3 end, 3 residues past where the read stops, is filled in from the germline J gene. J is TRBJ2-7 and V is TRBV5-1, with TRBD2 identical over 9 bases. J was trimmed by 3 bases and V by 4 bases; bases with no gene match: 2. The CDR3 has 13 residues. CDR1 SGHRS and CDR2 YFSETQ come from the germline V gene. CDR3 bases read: TGCGCCAGCAGCACGACTAGCGGCTACGAG. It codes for CASSTTSGYE. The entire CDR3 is CASSTTSGYEQYF.

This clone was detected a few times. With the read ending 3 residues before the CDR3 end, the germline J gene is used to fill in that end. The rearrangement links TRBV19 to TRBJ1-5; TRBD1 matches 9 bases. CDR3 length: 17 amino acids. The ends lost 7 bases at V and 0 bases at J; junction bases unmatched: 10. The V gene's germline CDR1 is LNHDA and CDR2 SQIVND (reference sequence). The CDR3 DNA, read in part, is TGTGCCAGTACCCCGGGCAGGGACAGGGATAGCAATCAGCCC. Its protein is CASTPGRDRDSNQP. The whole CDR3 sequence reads CASTPGRDRDSNQPQHF.

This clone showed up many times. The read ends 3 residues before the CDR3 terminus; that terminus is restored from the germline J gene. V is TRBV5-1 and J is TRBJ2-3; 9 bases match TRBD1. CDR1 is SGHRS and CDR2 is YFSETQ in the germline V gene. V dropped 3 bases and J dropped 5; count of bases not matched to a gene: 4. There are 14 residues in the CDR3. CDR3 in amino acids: CASSWGQGEDTQYF. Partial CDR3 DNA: TGCGCCAGCAGCTGGGGACAGGGTGAAGATACG.

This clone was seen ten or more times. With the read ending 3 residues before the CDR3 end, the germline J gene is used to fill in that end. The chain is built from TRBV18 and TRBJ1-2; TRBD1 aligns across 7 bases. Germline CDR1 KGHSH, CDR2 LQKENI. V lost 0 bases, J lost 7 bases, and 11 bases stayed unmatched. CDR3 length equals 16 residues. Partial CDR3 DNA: TGTGCCAGCTCACCACCGACGACAGGGATTTTTTTTGGC. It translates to CASSPPTTGIFFG. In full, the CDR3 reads CASSPPTTGIFFGYTF.

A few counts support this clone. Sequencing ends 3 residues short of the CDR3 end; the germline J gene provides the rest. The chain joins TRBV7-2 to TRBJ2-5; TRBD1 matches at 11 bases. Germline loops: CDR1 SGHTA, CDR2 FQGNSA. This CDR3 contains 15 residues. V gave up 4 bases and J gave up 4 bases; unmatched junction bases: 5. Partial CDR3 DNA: TGTGCCAGCAGCTGGCCGGGACAGGGGGTAGAGACC. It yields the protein CASSWPGQGVET. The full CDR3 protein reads CASSWPGQGVETQYF. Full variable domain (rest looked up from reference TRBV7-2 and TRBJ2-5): GAGVSQSPSNKVTEKGKDVELRCDPISGHTALYWYRQSLGQGLEFLIYFQGNSAPDKSGLPSDRFSAERTGGSVSTLTIQRTQQEDSAVYLCASSWPGQGVETQYFGPGTRLLVL.